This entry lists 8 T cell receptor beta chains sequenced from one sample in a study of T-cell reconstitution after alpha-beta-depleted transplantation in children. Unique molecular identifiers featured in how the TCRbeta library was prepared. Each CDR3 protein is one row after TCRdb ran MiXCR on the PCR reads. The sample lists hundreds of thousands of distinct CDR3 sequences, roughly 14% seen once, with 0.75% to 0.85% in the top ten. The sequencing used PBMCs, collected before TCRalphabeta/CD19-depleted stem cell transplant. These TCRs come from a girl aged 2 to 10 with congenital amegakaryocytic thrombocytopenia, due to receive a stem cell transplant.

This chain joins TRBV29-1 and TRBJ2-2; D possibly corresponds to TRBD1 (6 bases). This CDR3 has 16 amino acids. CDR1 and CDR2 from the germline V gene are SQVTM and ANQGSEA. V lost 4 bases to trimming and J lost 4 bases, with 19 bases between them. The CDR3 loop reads CSVGETGFGFTGELFF. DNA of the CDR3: TGCAGCGTTGGCGAAACAGGGTTTGGATTCACCGGGGAGCTGTTTTTT.

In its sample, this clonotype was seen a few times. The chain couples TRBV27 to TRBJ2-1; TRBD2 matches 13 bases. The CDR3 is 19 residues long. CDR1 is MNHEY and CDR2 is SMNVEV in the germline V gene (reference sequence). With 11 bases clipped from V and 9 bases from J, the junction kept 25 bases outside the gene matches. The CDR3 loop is CASWGNTRTSGRAPPEQFF. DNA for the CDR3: TGTGCCTCATGGGGGAATACCCGAACTAGCGGGAGGGCCCCCCCTGAGCAGTTCTTC.

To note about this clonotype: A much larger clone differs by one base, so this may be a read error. Here the CDR3 reads CAISESDYHEQFF. For the CDR3, the DNA is TGTGCCATCAGTGAGTCCGACTACCATGAGCAGTTCTTC. The chain recombines TRBV10-3 with TRBJ2-1; the D gene is possibly TRBD2 (5 bases). This CDR3 contains 13 residues. The germline CDR1 and CDR2 sequences are ENHRY and SYGVKD.

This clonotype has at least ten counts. The CDR3 nucleotides read TGTGCCAGCAGTTTCTTTACAGGGGTTCTGAGGGAGACCCAGTACTTC. Its translation is CASSFFTGVLRETQYF. V gene TRBV27 combines with J gene TRBJ2-5; 7 bases line up with TRBD1. J gave up 5 bases and V 3 bases, and 12 bases lay outside the gene matches. The CDR3 is made up of 16 amino acids. Per the germline V gene, CDR1 is MNHEY and CDR2 is SMNVEV (reference sequence).

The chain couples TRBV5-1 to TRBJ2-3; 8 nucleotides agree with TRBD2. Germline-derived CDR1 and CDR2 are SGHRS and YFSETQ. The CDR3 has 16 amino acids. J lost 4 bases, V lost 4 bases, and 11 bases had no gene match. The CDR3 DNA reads TGCGCCAGCAGCCTAACTAGCGGATCGGGCCCAGATACGCAGTATTTT. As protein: CASSLTSGSGPDTQYF.

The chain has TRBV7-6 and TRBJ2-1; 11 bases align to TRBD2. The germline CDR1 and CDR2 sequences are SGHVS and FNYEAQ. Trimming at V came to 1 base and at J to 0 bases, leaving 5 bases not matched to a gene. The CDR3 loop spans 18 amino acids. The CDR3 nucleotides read TGTGCCAGCAGCTTAGACCTTAGCGGGAGGGCCTCCTACAATGAGCAGTTCTTC. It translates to CASSLDLSGRASYNEQFF.

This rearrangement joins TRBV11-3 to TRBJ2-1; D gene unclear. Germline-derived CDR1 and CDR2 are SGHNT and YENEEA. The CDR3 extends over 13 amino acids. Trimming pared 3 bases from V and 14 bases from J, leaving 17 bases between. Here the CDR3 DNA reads TGTGCCAGCAGCTTGAATAGAATCGGATGCAAGTTCTTC. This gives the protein CASSLNRIGCKFF. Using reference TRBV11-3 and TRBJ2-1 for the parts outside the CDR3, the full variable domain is EAGVVQSPRYKIIEKKQPVAFWCNPISGHNTLYWYLQNLGQGPELLIRYENEEAVDDSQLPKDRFSAERLKGVDSTLKIQPAELGDSAVYLCASSLNRIGCKFFGPGTRLTVL.

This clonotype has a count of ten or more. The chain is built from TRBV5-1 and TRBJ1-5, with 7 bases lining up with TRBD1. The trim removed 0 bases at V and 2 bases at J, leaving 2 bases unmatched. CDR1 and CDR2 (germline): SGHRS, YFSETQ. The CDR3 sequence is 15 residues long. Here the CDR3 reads CASSLEGGGNQPQHF. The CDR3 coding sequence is TGCGCCAGCAGCTTGGAAGGGGGCGGCAATCAGCCCCAGCATTTT. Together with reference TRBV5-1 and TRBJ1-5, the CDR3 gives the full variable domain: KAGVTQTPRYLIKTRGQQVTLSCSPISGHRSVSWYQQTPGQGLQFLFEYFSETQRNKGNFPGRFSGRQFSNSRSEMNVSTLELGDSALYLCASSLEGGGNQPQHFGDGTRLSIL.